Listed below are T cell receptor beta chains from one sample, sequenced in a study of human T cells and chemical hapten exposure. A single record per CDR3 protein comes from TCRdb applying MiXCR to the RACE reads. The table shows approximately 87,000 distinct CDR3 sequences, with about an eighth occurring only once. The sample in question was whole blood, obtained in connection with sensitization to the hapten diphenylcyclopropenone (DPC). These receptors all stem from a woman in her 40s with alopecia areata. Some clones in this sample may be carry-over from other donors' samples. Each CDR3 is given with its conserved first and last residue. D genes are given only for firm matches. The listing skips clone size in some rows; elsewhere it reads once, few, many or a size class.

14	TRBV11-2	many	NA	TRBJ1-1	CASSPLTGNTEAFF	TGTGCCAGCAGCCCTTTGACGGGGAACACTGAAGCTTTCTTT
14	TRBV11-2	many	TRBD1	TRBJ2-7	CASSSTQGAREQYF	TGTGCCAGCAGCTCGACACAGGGGGCTCGCGAGCAGTACTTC
13	TRBV28	NA	NA	TRBJ1-2	CAVREGRIYGYTF	TGTGCCGTCAGGGAAGGACGGATTTATGGCTACACCTTC
17	TRBV5-1	NA	TRBD2	TRBJ2-2	CASSLTLAGKIAGELFF	TGCGCCAGCAGCTTGACGCTAGCGGGAAAAATCGCCGGGGAGCTGTTTTTT
15	TRBV11-2	many	NA	TRBJ2-2	CASSLDRLETGELFF	TGTGCCAGCAGCTTAGATCGTCTGGAAACCGGGGAGCTGTTTTTT
19	TRBV4-2	many	TRBD2	TRBJ2-6	CASSLARVGTRNGANVLTF	TGTGCCAGCAGCTTGGCGAGGGTCGGGACTAGGAACGGGGCCAACGTCCTGACTTTC
12	TRBV29-1	few	NA	TRBJ1-1	CSAAGVGTEAFF	TGCAGCGCTGCCGGGGTAGGCACTGAAGCTTTCTTT
14	TRBV20-1	NA	NA	TRBJ2-7	CSASFGAVSYEQYF	TGCAGTGCTAGTTTCGGGGCCGTCTCCTACGAGCAGTACTTC
16	TRBV19	many	TRBD1	TRBJ2-1	CASRARGQSSYNEQFF	TGTGCCAGCCGCGCCCGGGGACAGAGCTCCTACAATGAGCAGTTCTTC
14	TRBV20-1	NA	NA	TRBJ1-1	CNARALGNRPPAFF	TGCAATGCTAGAGCGCTAGGGAACAGGCCCCCGGCTTTCTTT
14	TRBV4-1	NA	NA	TRBJ2-7	CASSQGTHSYEQYF	TGCGCCAGCAGCCAAGGGACCCACTCCTACGAGCAGTACTTC
12	TRBV19	few	TRBD2	TRBJ2-1	CASSFNGGSQFF	TGTGCCAGTAGTTTCAACGGGGGGTCGCAGTTCTTC
14	TRBV5-1	NA	NA	TRBJ1-4	CASSFTGSGEKLFF	TGCGCCAGCAGCTTCACTGGGAGTGGTGAAAAACTGTTTTTT
13	TRBV6-5	NA	NA	TRBJ1-1	CASSYSIGIRVIF	TGTGCCAGCAGTTACTCGATTGGTATTCGGGTAATCTTT
12	TRBV9	few	TRBD1	TRBJ1-1	CASSGETGAAFF	TGTGCCAGCAGCGGGGAGACAGGGGCAGCTTTCTTT
15	TRBV5-1	NA	NA	TRBJ2-2	CASSTTTGSTGELFF	TGCGCCAGCAGCACGACAACAGGGAGCACCGGGGAGCTGTTTTTT
16	TRBV9	many	NA	TRBJ1-3	CASSAGHPSSGNTIYF	TGTGCCAGCAGCGCTGGACACCCAAGCTCTGGAAACACCATATATTTT
15	TRBV7-8	many	TRBD2	TRBJ2-1	CASSLLAGADGEQFF	TGTGCCAGCAGCTTACTAGCGGGAGCAGACGGTGAGCAGTTCTTC
16	TRBV4-3	few	TRBD2	TRBJ2-7	CASSQDWGGISYEQYF	TGCGCCAGCAGCCAAGATTGGGGGGGGATCTCCTACGAGCAGTACTTC
15	TRBV20-1	NA	NA	TRBJ1-1	CSAHSSWGGNTEAFF	TGCAGTGCGCATTCATCTTGGGGAGGGAACACTGAAGCTTTCTTT
15	TRBV12-5	few	NA	TRBJ2-5	CASGLDPGSGETQYF	TGTGCTAGTGGTTTGGATCCGGGATCTGGGGAGACCCAGTACTTC
16	TRBV6-2/TRBV6-3	NA	NA	TRBJ2-7	CASSYHPGQGYYEQYF	TGTGCCAGCAGTTACCACCCGGGACAAGGGTACTACGAGCAGTACTTC